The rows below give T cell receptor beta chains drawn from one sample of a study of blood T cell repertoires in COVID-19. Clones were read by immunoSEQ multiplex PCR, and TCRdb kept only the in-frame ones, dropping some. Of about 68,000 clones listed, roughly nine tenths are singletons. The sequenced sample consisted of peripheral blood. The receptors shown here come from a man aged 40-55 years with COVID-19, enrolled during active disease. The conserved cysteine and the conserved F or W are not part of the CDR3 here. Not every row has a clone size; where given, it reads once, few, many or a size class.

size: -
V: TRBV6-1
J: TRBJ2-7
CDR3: ASSERGYEQY

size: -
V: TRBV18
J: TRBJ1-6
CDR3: ASSPRTGGSADNSPLH

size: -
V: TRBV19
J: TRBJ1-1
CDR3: ATRTGVMNTEAF

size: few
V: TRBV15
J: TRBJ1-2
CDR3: ATSQGQSNYGYT

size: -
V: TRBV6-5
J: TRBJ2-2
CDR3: ASSLQGAPGELF

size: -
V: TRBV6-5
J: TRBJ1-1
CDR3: ASSVRQDTEAF

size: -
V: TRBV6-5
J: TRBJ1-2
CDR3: ASTIRTGTYYGYT

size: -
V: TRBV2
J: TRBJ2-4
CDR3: ASRAGVNIQY

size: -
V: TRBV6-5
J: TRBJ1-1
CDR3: ASSPRTGNTEAF

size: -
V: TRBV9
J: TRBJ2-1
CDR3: ASSATGTASYNEQF

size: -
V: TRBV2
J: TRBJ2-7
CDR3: ASNTKRGTYEQY

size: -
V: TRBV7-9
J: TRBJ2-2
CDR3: ASSSTGTGAGELF

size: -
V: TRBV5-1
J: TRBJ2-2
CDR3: ASSSTSGGNTGELF